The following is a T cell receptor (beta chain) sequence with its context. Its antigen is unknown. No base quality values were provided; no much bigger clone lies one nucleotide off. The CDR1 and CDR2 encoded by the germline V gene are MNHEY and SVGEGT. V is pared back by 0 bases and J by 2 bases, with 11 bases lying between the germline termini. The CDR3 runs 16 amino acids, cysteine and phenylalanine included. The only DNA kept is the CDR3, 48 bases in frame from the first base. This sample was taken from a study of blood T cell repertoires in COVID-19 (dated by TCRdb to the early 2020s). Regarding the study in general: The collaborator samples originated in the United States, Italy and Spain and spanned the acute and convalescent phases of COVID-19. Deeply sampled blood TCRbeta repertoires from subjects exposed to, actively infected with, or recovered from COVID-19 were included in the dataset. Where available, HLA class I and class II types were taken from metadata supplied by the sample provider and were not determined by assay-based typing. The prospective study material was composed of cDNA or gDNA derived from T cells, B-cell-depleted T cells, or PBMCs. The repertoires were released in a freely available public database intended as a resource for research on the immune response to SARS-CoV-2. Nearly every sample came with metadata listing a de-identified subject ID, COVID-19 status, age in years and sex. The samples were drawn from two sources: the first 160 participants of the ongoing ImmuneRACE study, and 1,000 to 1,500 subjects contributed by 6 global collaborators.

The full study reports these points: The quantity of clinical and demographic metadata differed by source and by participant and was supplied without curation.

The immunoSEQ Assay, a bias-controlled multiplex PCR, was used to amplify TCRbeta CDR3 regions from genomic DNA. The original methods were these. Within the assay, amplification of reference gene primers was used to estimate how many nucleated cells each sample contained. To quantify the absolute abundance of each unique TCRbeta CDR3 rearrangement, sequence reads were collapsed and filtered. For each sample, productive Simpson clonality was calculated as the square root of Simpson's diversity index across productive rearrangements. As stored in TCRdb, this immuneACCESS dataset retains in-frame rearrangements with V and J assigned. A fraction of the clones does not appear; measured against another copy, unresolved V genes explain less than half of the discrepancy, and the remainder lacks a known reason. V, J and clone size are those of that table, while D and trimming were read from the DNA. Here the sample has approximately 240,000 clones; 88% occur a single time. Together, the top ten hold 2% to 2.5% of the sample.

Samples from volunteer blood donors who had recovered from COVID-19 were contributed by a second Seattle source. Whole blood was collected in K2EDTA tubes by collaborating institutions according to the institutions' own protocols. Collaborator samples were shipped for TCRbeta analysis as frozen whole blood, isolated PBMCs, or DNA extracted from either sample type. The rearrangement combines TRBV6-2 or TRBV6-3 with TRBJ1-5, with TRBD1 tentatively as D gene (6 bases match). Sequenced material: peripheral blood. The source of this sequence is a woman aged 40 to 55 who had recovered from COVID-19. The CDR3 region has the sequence CASSYSGGLRNQPQHF. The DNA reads TGTGCCAGCAGTTACTCGGGGGGGCTGCGCAATCAGCCCCAGCATTTT.